This T cell receptor (beta chain) appears in the sequencing data of a study of blood T cell repertoires in COVID-19. This CDR3 comprises 15 residues. J was trimmed by 5 bases and V by 3 bases; bases with no gene match: 6. The germline CDR1 and CDR2 sequences are KGHSH and LQKENI. Method: immunoSEQ multiplex PCR; TCRdb's copy keeps in-frame clones and lacks some. The sample consists of approximately 270,000 clones, 89% of them appearing once. The genes are TRBV18 and TRBJ2-3; 9 bases agree with TRBD2. Sequenced input: PBMCs or T cells enriched from blood (not recorded which). The clonotype comes from a woman aged 55-70 years who had recovered from COVID-19. CDR3 in amino acids: CASSPGSGSVDTQYF. CDR3 DNA: TGTGCCAGCTCACCCGGTAGCGGGAGCGTAGATACGCAGTATTTT.